This T cell receptor beta chain was retrieved from a study of beta chain features in type 1 diabetes. Study observations and caveats: TCRB CDR3s were moderately but significantly shorter in Type 1 diabetes patients in all four CD4+ subsets. A potential PCR bias toward shorter templates would be equal in patient and control samples. Compared to healthy donors, patients appeared to have naive, central memory and Treg TCRB repertoires that were more alike.

The entirety of the isolated RNA underwent reverse transcription, so expressed TCRB transcripts were sequenced. Assay used: immunoSEQ multiplex PCR; TCRdb lists only in-frame clones, some missing. This sample has about 650,000 clones, with about an eighth found just once. V lost 6 bases and J 4 bases, leaving 15 bases between the germline ends. There are 14 residues in the CDR3. Germline V gives CDR1 SNHLY, CDR2 FYNNEI. This clone was detected a few times. Its matching antigen is unknown. The receptor's source is a man in his thirties or forties with type 1 diabetes. The chain recombines TRBV2 with TRBJ1-1; no definite D call. The sequenced sample consisted of naive CD4+ T cells from blood. The CDR3 protein is CASSAEIVGTEAFF. The CDR3, as DNA: TGTGCCAGCAGCGCCGAAATAGTGGGCACTGAAGCTTTCTTT.